Listed here is a single TCR beta chain. The sample belongs to a study of blood T cell repertoires in COVID-19. Study information: Samples of COVID-19 (acute and convalescent) were obtained from the United States, Italy and Spain. The cDNA or gDNA used as material had been derived from T cells, B-cell-depleted T cells, or PBMCs.

Original processing methods: Amplified reference gene primers provided the basis for estimating nucleated cell counts. The protocol was immunoSEQ multiplex PCR, while the TCRdb copy is restricted to in-frame clones and leaves out a portion. V, J and clone size are those of that table, while D and trimming were read from the DNA. The sample carries about 260,000 clones, over 75% recorded once. The V gene lost 3 bases and the J gene lost 3 bases, with 13 bases spanning the gap. Germline V gives CDR1 SGHTA, CDR2 FQGNSA. The CDR3 is made up of 15 amino acids. The TCR originated in a human donor in a cohort sampled during active COVID-19. The chain couples TRBV7-2 to TRBJ2-3, with D possibly TRBD2 on 7 matching bases. The sequencing input was peripheral blood. The CDR3 protein is CASSFGGRGTDTQYF. CDR3 sequence (DNA): TGTGCCAGCAGCTTTGGGGGGAGGGGGACAGATACGCAGTATTTT.